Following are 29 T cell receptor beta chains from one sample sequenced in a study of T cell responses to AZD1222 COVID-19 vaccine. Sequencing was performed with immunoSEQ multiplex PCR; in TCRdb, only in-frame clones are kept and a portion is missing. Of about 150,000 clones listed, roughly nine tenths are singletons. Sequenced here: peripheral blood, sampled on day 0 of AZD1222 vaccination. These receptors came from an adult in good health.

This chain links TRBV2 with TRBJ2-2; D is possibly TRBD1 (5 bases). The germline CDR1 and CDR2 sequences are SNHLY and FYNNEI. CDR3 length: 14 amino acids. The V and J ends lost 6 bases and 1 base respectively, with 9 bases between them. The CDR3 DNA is TGTGCCAGCAGAATAGACAGGAACACCGGGGAGCTGTTTTTT. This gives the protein CASRIDRNTGELFF.

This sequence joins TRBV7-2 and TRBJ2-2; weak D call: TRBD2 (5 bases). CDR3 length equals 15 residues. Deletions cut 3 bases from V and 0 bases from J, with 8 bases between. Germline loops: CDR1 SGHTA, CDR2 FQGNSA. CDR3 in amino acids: CASSFSVTNTGELFF. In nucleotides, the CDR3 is TGTGCCAGCAGCTTTAGCGTAACGAACACCGGGGAGCTGTTTTTT.

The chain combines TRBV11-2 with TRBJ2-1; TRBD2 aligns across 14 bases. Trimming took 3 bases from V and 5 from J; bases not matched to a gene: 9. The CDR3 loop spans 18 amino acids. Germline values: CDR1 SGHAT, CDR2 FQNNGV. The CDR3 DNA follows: TGTGCCAGCAGCTTTCAGAGGACTAGCGGGAGGATCAACAATGAGCAGTTCTTC. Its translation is CASSFQRTSGRINNEQFF.

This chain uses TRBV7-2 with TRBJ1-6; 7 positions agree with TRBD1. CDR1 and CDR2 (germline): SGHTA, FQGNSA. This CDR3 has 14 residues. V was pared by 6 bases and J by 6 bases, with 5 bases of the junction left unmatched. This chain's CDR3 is CASRWGQRNSPLHF. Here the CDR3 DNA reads TGTGCCAGCAGGTGGGGACAGCGTAATTCACCCCTCCACTTT.

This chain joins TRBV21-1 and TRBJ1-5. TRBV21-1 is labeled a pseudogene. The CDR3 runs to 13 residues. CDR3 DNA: TGTGCCTGCGGACAGCGGGGCCATCAGCCCCAGCATTTT. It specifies CACGQRGHQPQHF.

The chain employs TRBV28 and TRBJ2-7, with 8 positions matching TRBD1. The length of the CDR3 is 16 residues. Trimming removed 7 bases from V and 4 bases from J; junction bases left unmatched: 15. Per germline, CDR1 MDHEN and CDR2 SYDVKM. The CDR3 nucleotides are TGTGCCAGCATCCCCTCTGGTCGGGACAGGTATTACGAGCAGTACTTC. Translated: CASIPSGRDRYYEQYF.

CDR3: CASSLGSQETQYF. The CDR3, as DNA: TGTGCCAGCAGCTTAGGCAGTCAAGAGACCCAGTACTTC. The rearrangement links TRBV11-1 to TRBJ2-5; D gene uncertain. V shed 1 base and J shed 2 bases, with 5 bases lying between them. The CDR3 spans 13 residues. In germline, CDR1 is SGHAT, CDR2 FQDESV (reference sequence).

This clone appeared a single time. The CDR3 DNA is TGTGCCAGCAGTTTCAGGGGACTAAGCACAGATACGCAGTATTTT. Encoded protein: CASSFRGLSTDTQYF. The chain uses TRBV7-2 and TRBJ2-3; TRBD2 is a possible D gene (7 bases). Trimming stripped 6 bases from V and 0 bases from J, with 13 bases between. CDR1 SGHTA and CDR2 FQGNSA come from the germline V gene. This CDR3 contains 15 residues.

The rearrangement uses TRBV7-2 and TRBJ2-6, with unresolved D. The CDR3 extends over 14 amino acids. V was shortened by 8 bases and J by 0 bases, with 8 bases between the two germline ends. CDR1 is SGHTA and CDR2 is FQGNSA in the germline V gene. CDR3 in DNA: TGTGCCAGCCGGCTAACCTCTGGGGCCAACGTCCTGACTTTC. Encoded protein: CASRLTSGANVLTF.

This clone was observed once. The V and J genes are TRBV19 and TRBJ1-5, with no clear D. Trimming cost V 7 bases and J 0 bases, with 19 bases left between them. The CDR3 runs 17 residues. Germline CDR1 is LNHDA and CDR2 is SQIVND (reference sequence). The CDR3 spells CASTKRAGLYSNQPQHF. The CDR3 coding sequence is TGTGCCAGTACTAAGAGGGCTGGACTGTATAGCAATCAGCCCCAGCATTTT.

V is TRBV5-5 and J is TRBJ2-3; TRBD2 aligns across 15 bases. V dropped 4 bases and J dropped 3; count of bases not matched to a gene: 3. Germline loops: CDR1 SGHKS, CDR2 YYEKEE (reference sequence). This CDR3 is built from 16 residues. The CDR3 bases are TGTGCCAGCAGCATGGGGACTAGCGGGAGGACAGATACGCAGTATTTT. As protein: CASSMGTSGRTDTQYF. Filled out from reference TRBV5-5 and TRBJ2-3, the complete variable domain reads DAGVTQSPTHLIKTRGQQVTLRCSPISGHKSVSWYQQVLGQGPQFIFQYYEKEERGRGNFPDRFSARQFPNYSSELNVNALLLGDSALYLCASSMGTSGRTDTQYFGPGTRLTVL.

The CDR3 loop reads CASRPLQGRGTGELFF. CDR3 sequence (DNA): TGTGCCAGTCGCCCCCTACAGGGAAGGGGTACCGGGGAGCTGTTTTTT. The chain recombines TRBV19 with TRBJ2-2; possible D gene TRBD1, 6 bases. Germline V gene lookup returns CDR1 LNHDA and CDR2 SQIVND (reference sequence). The germline V and J ends were trimmed by 8 bases and 5 bases, with 21 bases remaining between them. The CDR3 is 16 residues long.

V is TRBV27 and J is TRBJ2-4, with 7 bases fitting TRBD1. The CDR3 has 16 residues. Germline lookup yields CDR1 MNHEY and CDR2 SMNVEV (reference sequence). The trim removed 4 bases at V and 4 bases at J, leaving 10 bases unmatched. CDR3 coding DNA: TGTGCCAGCAGTTCTGGACCGGGACAGTCAAAAAACATTCAGTACTTC. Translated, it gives CASSSGPGQSKNIQYF.

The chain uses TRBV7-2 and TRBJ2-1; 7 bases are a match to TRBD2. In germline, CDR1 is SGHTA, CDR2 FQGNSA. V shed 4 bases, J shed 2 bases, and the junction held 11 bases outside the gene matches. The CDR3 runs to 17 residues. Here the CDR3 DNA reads TGTGCCAGCAGCTCGGCCCCTAGCGGAAATGCCTACAATGAGCAGTTCTTC. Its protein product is CASSSAPSGNAYNEQFF.

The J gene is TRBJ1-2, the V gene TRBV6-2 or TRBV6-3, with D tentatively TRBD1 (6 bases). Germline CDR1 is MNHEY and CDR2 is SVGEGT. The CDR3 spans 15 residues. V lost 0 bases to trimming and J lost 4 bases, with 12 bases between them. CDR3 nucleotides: TGTGCCAGCAGTTACTCCGGACAGCCCTCCTATGGCTACACCTTC. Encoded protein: CASSYSGQPSYGYTF.

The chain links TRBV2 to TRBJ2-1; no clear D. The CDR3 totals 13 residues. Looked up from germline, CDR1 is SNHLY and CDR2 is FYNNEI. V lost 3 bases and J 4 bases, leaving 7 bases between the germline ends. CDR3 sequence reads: CASSELQYNEQFF. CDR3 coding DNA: TGTGCCAGCAGTGAGCTACAGTACAATGAGCAGTTCTTC. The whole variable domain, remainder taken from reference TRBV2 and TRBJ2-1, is EPEVTQTPSHQVTQMGQEVILRCVPISNHLYFYWYRQILGQKVEFLVSFYNNEISEKSEIFDDQFSVERPDGSNFTLKIRSTKLEDSAMYFCASSELQYNEQFFGPGTRLTVL.

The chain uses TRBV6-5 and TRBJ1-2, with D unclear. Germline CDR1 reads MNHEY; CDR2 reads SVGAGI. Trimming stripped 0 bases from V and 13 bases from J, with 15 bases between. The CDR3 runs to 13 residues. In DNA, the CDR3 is TGTGCCAGCAGTTACTCAATAGCTGTTGCTGGCACCTTC. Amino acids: CASSYSIAVAGTF.

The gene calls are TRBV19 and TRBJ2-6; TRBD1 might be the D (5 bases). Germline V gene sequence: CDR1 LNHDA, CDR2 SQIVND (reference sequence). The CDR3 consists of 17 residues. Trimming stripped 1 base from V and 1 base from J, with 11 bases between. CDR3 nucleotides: TGTGCCAGTAGTATAGGAGACAGCCTATCTGGGGCCAACGTCCTGACTTTC. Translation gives CASSIGDSLSGANVLTF. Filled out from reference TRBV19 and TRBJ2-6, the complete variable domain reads DGGITQSPKYLFRKEGQNVTLSCEQNLNHDAMYWYRQDPGQGLRLIYYSQIVNDFQKGDIAEGYSVSREKKESFPLTVTSAQKNPTAFYLCASSIGDSLSGANVLTFGAGSRLTVL.

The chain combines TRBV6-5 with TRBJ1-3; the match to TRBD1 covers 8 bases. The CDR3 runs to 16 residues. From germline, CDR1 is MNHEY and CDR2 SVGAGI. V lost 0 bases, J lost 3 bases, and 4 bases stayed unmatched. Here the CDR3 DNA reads TGTGCCAGCAGTTACTCCGGACAGGGCGGTGGAAACACCATATATTTT. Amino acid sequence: CASSYSGQGGGNTIYF.

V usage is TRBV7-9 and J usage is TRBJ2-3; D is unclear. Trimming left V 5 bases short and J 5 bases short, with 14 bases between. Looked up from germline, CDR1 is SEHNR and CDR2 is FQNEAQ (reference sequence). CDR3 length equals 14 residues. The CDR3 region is CASSRNGAVDTQYF. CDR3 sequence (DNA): TGTGCCAGCAGCCGTAACGGCGCCGTAGATACGCAGTATTTT.

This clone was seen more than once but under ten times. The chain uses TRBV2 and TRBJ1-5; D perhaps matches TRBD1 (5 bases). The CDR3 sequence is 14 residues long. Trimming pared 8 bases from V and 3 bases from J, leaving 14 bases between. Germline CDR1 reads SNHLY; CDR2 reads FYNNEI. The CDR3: CASGDRGTNQPQHF. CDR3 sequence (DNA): TGTGCCAGCGGCGACCGGGGCACCAATCAGCCCCAGCATTTT.

The CDR3 here is CASSEVGYNSPLHF. CDR3 bases: TGTGCCAGCAGTGAAGTCGGATATAATTCACCCCTCCACTTT. The gene calls are TRBV6-1 and TRBJ1-6; D not resolved. The CDR3 extends over 14 amino acids. Germline V gene lookup returns CDR1 MNHNS and CDR2 SASEGT. Trimming took 1 base from V and 4 from J, leaving 5 bases between them.

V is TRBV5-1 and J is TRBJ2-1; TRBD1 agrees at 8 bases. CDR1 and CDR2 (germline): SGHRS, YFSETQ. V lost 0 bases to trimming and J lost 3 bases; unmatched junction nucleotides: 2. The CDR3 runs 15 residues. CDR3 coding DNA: TGCGCCAGCAGCTTGGGGACAGGGAACTACAATGAGCAGTTCTTC. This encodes CASSLGTGNYNEQFF.

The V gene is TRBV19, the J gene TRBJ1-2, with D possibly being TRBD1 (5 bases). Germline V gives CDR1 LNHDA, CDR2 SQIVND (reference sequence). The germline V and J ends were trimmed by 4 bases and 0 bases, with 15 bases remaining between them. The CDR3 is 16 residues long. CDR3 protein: CASSTPRRGTNYGYTF. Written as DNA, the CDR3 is TGTGCCAGTAGTACCCCTAGGCGGGGCACTAACTATGGCTACACCTTC.

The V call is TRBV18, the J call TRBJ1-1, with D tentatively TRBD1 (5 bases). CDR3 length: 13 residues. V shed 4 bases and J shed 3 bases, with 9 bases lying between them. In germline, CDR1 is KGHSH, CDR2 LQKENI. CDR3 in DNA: TGTGCCAGCTCACTCAGGGTAGACACTGAAGCTTTCTTT. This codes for CASSLRVDTEAFF. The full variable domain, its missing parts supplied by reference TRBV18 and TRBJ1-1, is NAGVMQNPRHLVRRRGQEARLRCSPMKGHSHVYWYRQLPEEGLKFMVYLQKENIIDESGMPKERFSAEFPKEGPSILRIQQVVRGDSAAYFCASSLRVDTEAFFGQGTRLTVV.

The CDR3 loop is CASSEGTGEQFF. The CDR3 DNA is TGTGCCAGCAGTGAAGGGACAGGCGAGCAGTTCTTC. J is TRBJ2-1 and V is TRBV6-1; 7 bases match TRBD1. CDR1 and CDR2 from the germline V gene are MNHNS and SASEGT. Trimming removed 1 base from V and 10 bases from J; junction bases left unmatched: 1. The CDR3 is 12 amino acids.

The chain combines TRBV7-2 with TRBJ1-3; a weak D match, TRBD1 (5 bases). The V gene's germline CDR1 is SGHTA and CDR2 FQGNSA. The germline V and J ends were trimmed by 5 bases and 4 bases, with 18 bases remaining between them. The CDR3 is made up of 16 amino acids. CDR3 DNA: TGTGCCAGCAGCCTAAACCAGGGACTCGCCGGAAACACCATATATTTT. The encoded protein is CASSLNQGLAGNTIYF.

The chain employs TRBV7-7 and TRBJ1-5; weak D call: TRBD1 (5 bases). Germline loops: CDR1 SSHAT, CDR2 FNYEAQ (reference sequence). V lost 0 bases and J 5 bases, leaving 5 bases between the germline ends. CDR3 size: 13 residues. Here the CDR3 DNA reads TGTGCCAGCAGCTTAGCCAGGGATCAGCCCCAGCATTTT. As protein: CASSLARDQPQHF.

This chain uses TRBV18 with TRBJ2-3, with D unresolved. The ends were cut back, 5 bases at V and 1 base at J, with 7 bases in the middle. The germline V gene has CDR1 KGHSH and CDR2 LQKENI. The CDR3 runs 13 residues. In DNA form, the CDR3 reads TGTGCCAGCTCAGGCCAGGGCACAGATACGCAGTATTTT. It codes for CASSGQGTDTQYF.